This T cell receptor (beta chain) was observed in a study of T-cell reconstitution after alpha-beta-depleted transplantation in children. For TCRbeta, the library was prepared with unique molecular identifiers. TCRdb reprocessed the PCR reads with MiXCR, giving one entry per CDR3 protein. The sample has hundreds of thousands of distinct CDR3 sequences; roughly 23% are singletons. The V gene's germline CDR1 is MGHRA and CDR2 YSYEKL. This CDR3 comprises 14 residues. V gave up 3 bases and J gave up 5 bases, with 11 bases separating them. Here the sequenced sample was PBMCs, taken before TCRalphabeta/CD19-depleted stem cell transplant. The chain links TRBV4-1 to TRBJ1-5, with D perhaps TRBD1 (5 bases). The receptor was derived from a girl aged 2-10 years with Fanconi anemia, due to receive a stem cell transplant. In nucleotides, the CDR3 is TGCGCCAGCAGCCAGGGGGGGGAGTATCAGCCCCAGCATTTT. Amino acids: CASSQGGEYQPQHF.